This T cell receptor beta chain was identified in a study of T cell responses to AZD1222 COVID-19 vaccine. The germline gives CDR1 SGHTA, CDR2 FQGNSA. V dropped 3 bases and J dropped 1 base, with 15 bases sitting between them. The CDR3 contains 16 residues. Profiled with immunoSEQ multiplex PCR; TCRdb holds only in-frame clones, not every one. The table lists approximately 150,000 clones, 88% of them singletons. Concerning this clone itself: Its cognate antigen is unknown.

General study findings and limits: Seropositive at baseline were only 5 to 7 AZD1222 recipients.

This specimen consisted of peripheral blood, obtained on day 0 of MenACWY control vaccination. This receptor was taken from an adult in good health. The chain uses TRBV7-2 and TRBJ2-5; D might be TRBD1 (6 bases). For the CDR3, the DNA is TGTGCCAGCAGCTTCATGTTGGGGGCCGGCCAAGAGACCCAGTACTTC. Translation: CASSFMLGAGQETQYF. Drawing the rest from reference TRBV7-2 and TRBJ2-5, the complete variable domain is GAGVSQSPSNKVTEKGKDVELRCDPISGHTALYWYRQSLGQGLEFLIYFQGNSAPDKSGLPSDRFSAERTGGSVSTLTIQRTQQEDSAVYLCASSFMLGAGQETQYFGPGTRLLVL.